The sequence of this TCR beta chain was determined in a study of blood T cell repertoires in COVID-19. In the study overall: The United States, Italy and Spain supplied acute and convalescent COVID-19 samples.

Profiled with immunoSEQ multiplex PCR; TCRdb holds only in-frame clones, not every one. There are 150,000 to 200,000 clones in the sample; over 75% occur only once, and around 10% lies in the top ten. Trimming removed 5 bases at V and 1 base at J, with 6 bases between. CDR1 is MDHEN and CDR2 is SYDVKM in the germline V gene. This CDR3 has 13 residues. The TCR was taken from a man aged 50-60 years who had recovered from COVID-19. The V and J genes are TRBV28 and TRBJ1-3; D is uncertain. Sequenced material: PBMCs or T cells enriched from blood (not recorded which). CDR3 sequence: CASSPGSGNTIYF. CDR3 sequence (DNA): TGTGCCAGCAGTCCCGGGTCTGGAAACACCATATATTTT.